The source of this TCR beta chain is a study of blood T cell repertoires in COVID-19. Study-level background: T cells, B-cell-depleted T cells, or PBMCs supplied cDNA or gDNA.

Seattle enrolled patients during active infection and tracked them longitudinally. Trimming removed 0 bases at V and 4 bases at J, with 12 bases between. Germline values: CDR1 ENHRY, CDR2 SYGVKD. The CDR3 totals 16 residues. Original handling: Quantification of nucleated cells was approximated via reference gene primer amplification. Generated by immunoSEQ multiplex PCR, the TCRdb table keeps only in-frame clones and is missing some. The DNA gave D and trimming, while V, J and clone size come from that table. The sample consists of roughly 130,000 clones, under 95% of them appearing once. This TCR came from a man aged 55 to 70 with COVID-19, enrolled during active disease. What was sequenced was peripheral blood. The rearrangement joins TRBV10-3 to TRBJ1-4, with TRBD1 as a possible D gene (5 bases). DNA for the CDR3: TGTGCCATCAGTGAGTCGAACCAGGGTAATAATGAAAAACTGTTTTTT. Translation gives CAISESNQGNNEKLFF.